This TCR beta chain was recovered during a study of control samples from healthy donors and cancer patients. Data came from immunoSEQ multiplex PCR; TCRdb stores just in-frame clones and leaves some out. The sample has about 86,000 clones, about 89% seen once. The germline CDR1 and CDR2 sequences are LNHDA and SQIVND (reference sequence). Trimming stripped 6 bases from V and 4 bases from J, with 16 bases between. CDR3 length: 15 amino acids. The receptor's source is a woman aged 45-65 years with colorectal cancer. Source material: PBMCs. The chain is built from TRBV19 and TRBJ2-1; D gene uncertain. The CDR3 sequence is CASSPKLHAYNEQFF. The CDR3 region has the DNA TGTGCCAGTAGCCCGAAACTTCATGCGTACAATGAGCAGTTCTTC.